This T cell receptor (beta chain) was identified in a study of blood T cell repertoires in COVID-19. The germline V gene encodes CDR1 SEHNR and CDR2 FQNEAQ (reference sequence). The CDR3 consists of 16 residues. Trimming pared 3 bases from V and 8 bases from J, leaving 19 bases between. Clones were sequenced by immunoSEQ multiplex PCR, and TCRdb holds only the in-frame ones, with some missing. The sample has 50,000 to 55,000 clones; about 85% are singletons. Sequenced material: peripheral blood. The genes are TRBV7-9 and TRBJ1-4; possibly TRBD1 for D (6 bases). The TCR sequence derives from a man aged 55-75 years with acute or convalescent COVID-19. The CDR3, as DNA: TGTGCCAGCAGCTTTGAGAAGGGGGTAATCTCGGAAAAACTGTTTTTT. This translates into CASSFEKGVISEKLFF.